The source of this TCR beta chain is a study of shared clonotypes between healthy human individuals. On this clone itself: Its antigen is not identified.

Study-wide results and limits: Limited genetic and exposure-history diversity came from having few donors.

Deep was the level used in running the assay. Template for every sorted-subset replicate PCR totaled around 200 ng DNA, approximately 30,000 T cell genomes. Only in-frame clones appear in the TCRdb table, and some are missing; sequencing was by immunoSEQ multiplex PCR. This table has about 710,000 clones, around 77% appearing once. The CDR3 is 16 amino acids. Sequenced sample: memory CD4+ T cells sorted from blood. The sample's subset: CD45RA-negative fraction. V usage is TRBV12-2 and J usage is TRBJ1-4; the listed D gene, TRBD1, was not tested against the DNA. TRBV12-2 corresponds to a pseudogene. This receptor was obtained from a woman younger than 45 in good health. The CDR3 here is CASRFRPRGTGEKLFF. CDR3 nucleotides: TGTGCAAGTCGCTTTAGACCCAGGGGTACCGGTGAAAAACTGTTTTTT.